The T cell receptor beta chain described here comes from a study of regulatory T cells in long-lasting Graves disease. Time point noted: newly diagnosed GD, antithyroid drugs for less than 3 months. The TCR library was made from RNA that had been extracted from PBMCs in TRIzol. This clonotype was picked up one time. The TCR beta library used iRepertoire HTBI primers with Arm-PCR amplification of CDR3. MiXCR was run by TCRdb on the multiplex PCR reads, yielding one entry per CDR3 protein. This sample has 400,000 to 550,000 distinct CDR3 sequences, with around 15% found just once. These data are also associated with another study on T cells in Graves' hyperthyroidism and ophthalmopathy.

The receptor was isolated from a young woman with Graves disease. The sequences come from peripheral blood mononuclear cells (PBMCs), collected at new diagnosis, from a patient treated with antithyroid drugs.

CDR3 in amino acids: CASSLERLAAYEQFF. For the CDR3, the DNA is TGCGCCAGCAGCTTGGAGCGACTAGCGGCGTATGAGCAGTTCTTC. V is TRBV5-1 and J is TRBJ2-1, with 9 bases identical to TRBD2. Unmatched junction bases numbered 6, after V lost 0 bases and J lost 8 bases. Germline-derived CDR1 and CDR2 are SGHRS and YFSETQ. The CDR3 runs 15 residues.